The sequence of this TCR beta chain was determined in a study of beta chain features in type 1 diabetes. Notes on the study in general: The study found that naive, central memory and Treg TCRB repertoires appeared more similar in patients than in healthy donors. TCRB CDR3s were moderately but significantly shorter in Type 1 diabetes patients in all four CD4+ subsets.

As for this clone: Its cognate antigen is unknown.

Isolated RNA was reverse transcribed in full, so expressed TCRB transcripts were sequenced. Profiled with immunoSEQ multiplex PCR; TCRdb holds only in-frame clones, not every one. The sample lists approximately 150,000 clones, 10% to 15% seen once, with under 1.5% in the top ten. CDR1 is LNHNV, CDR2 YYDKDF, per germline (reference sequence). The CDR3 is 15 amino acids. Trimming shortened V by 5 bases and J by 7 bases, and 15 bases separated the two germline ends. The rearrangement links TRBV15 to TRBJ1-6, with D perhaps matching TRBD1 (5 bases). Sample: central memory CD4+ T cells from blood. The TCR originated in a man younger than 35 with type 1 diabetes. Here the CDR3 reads CATSGTGTGNSPLHF. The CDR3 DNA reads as TGTGCCACCAGCGGAACCGGGACGGGGAATTCACCCCTCCACTTT.